These 9 T cell receptor beta chains were sequenced from one sample in a study of blood T cell repertoires in COVID-19. Sequenced by immunoSEQ multiplex PCR; TCRdb stores in-frame clones only, minus some. The table shows fewer than 350,000 clones, with roughly 86% occurring only once. The sequenced sample was peripheral blood. These TCRs come from a man aged 18 to 30 with active or convalescent COVID-19.

In this sample, this clone turned up once. The chain has TRBV24-1 and TRBJ1-2, with 7 nucleotides matching TRBD1. The CDR3 loop spans 14 amino acids. With V trimmed by 5 bases and J by 2 bases, 4 bases remained unmatched. Germline V gives CDR1 KGHDR, CDR2 SFDVKD. This CDR3 is CATSGRDSNYGYTF. CDR3 DNA sequence: TGTGCCACCAGTGGCCGGGACAGCAACTATGGCTACACCTTC.

The chain uses TRBV5-4 and TRBJ2-5, with D perhaps matching TRBD1 (6 bases). This CDR3 is 14 amino acids long. Trimming shortened V by 3 bases and J by 1 base, and 10 bases separated the two germline ends. The germline CDR1 and CDR2 sequences are SGHNT and YYREEE (reference sequence). DNA of the CDR3: TGTGCCAGCAGCTCGGGACACCTCCAAGAGACCCAGTACTTC. Translation: CASSSGHLQETQYF. Combining the CDR3 with reference TRBV5-4 and TRBJ2-5 gives the whole variable domain ETGVTQSPTHLIKTRGQQVTLRCSSQSGHNTVSWYQQALGQGPQFIFQYYREEENGRGNFPPRFSGLQFPNYSSELNVNALELDDSALYLCASSSGHLQETQYFGPGTRLLVL.

J is TRBJ2-7 and V is TRBV10-3; 7 nucleotides agree with TRBD1. Germline lookup yields CDR1 ENHRY and CDR2 SYGVKD. CDR3 size: 14 residues. Trimming cost V 6 bases and J 3 bases; bases outside gene matches: 8. CDR3 region: CAISAGTAYYEQYF. CDR3 sequence (DNA): TGTGCCATCAGCGCCGGGACAGCTTACTACGAGCAGTACTTC.

The chain carries TRBV5-1 and TRBJ1-2; the D is unclear. The CDR3 runs to 14 residues. The germline V gene encodes CDR1 SGHRS and CDR2 YFSETQ. The V and J ends lost 4 bases and 1 base respectively, with 11 bases between them. The CDR3 sequence is CASSEETVNYGYTF. For the CDR3, the DNA is TGCGCCAGCAGCGAAGAGACTGTTAACTATGGCTACACCTTC.

This clone was found many times. The chain carries TRBV7-6 and TRBJ2-1, with a tentative D call TRBD2 (7 bases). This CDR3 region has 14 residues. Trimming took off 5 bases at V and 2 bases at J, with 10 bases between the two ends. CDR1 SGHVS and CDR2 FNYEAQ come from the germline V gene. The CDR3 sequence: CASSPGGPYNEQFF. DNA of the CDR3: TGTGCCAGCAGCCCCGGGGGGCCCTACAATGAGCAGTTCTTC. The full variable domain, in which reference TRBV7-6 and TRBJ2-1 provide the parts outside the CDR3, is GAGVSQSPRYKVTKRGQDVALRCDPISGHVSLYWYRQALGQGPEFLTYFNYEAQQDKSGLPNDRFSAERPEGSISTLTIQRTEQRDSAMYRCASSPGGPYNEQFFGPGTRLTVL.

This clone was observed a few times. The chain carries TRBV10-2 and TRBJ1-1, with 11 positions matching TRBD1. The germline V gene has CDR1 WSHSY and CDR2 SAAADI. The length of the CDR3 is 13 residues. Trimming removed 6 bases from V and 10 bases from J; junction bases left unmatched: 7. CDR3 amino acids: CASRDRGQVRAFF. CDR3 DNA: TGCGCCAGCAGGGACAGGGGGCAGGTGAGAGCTTTCTTT.

The chain links TRBV6-1 to TRBJ1-3; 7 bases are a match to TRBD1. CDR1 and CDR2 (germline): MNHNS, SASEGT. The CDR3 extends over 14 amino acids. The ends lost 2 bases at V and 3 bases at J; junction bases unmatched: 1. The CDR3 nucleotides read TGTGCCAGCAGTGAATACAGGGGTGGAAACACCATATATTTT. Encoded protein: CASSEYRGGNTIYF.

The chain joins TRBV5-1 to TRBJ2-2, with D possibly TRBD1 on 6 matching bases. The CDR3 runs to 14 residues. V was clipped by 0 bases and J by 3 bases, with 6 bases between them. Germline V lookup: CDR1 SGHRS, CDR2 YFSETQ. The CDR3 reads CASSLEGDTGELFF. In DNA, the CDR3 is TGCGCCAGCAGCTTGGAGGGGGACACCGGGGAGCTGTTTTTT.

The chain combines TRBV24-1 with TRBJ2-1, with D possibly matching TRBD2 (5 bases). Germline loops: CDR1 KGHDR, CDR2 SFDVKD. V lost 5 bases, J lost 8 bases, and 9 bases lay in between. The CDR3 sequence is 12 residues long. The CDR3 nucleotides are TGTGCCACCAGTGTCGGGGTTTATGAGCAGTTCTTC. As protein: CATSVGVYEQFF.